Each of the 15 T cell receptor beta chains below was sequenced from the same sample in a study of shared clonotypes between healthy human individuals. TCRdb's copy holds only in-frame clones and misses some; the assay was immunoSEQ multiplex PCR. The top ten clones hold approximately 0.36% of a sample with about 2.4 million clones, 93% of them seen once. The sequencing input was naive CD4+ T cells from PBMCs. Subset here: CD45RA+ positively selected. These receptors were collected from a young man in good health. Some clones in this sample may be carry-over from other donors' samples.

The chain uses TRBV7-3 and TRBJ2-1; TRBD2 matches at 9 bases. The germline V gene encodes CDR1 SGHTA and CDR2 FQGTGA. The CDR3 sequence is 12 residues long. V dropped 5 bases and J dropped 12; count of bases not matched to a gene: 5. The CDR3 region has the DNA TGTGCCAGCAGCCCCCTAGCGGGGTCGCAGTTCTTC. It translates to CASSPLAGSQFF.

The V call is TRBV6-5, the J call TRBJ2-1, with TRBD1 identical over 10 bases. V lost 6 bases, J lost 5 bases, and 7 bases stayed unmatched. Germline V gene lookup returns CDR1 MNHEY and CDR2 SVGAGI. CDR3 size: 15 residues. CDR3 sequence reads: CASREDRGGNNEQFF. The CDR3 nucleotides are TGTGCCAGCAGGGAGGACAGGGGGGGTAACAATGAGCAGTTCTTC.

The rearrangement joins TRBV10-3 to TRBJ1-1; D possibly corresponds to TRBD1 (6 bases). This CDR3 is built from 15 residues. Trimming took off 4 bases at V and 4 bases at J, with 16 bases between the two ends. The V gene's germline CDR1 is ENHRY and CDR2 SYGVKD. The CDR3 loop reads CAISVRRDTFTEAFF. CDR3 nucleotides: TGTGCCATCAGTGTCCGTCGGGACACCTTCACTGAAGCTTTCTTT.

This chain joins TRBV11-2 and TRBJ1-1; D is possibly TRBD1 (6 bases). V was shortened by 1 base and J by 2 bases, with 11 bases between the two germline ends. CDR1 SGHAT and CDR2 FQNNGV come from the germline V gene. This CDR3 region has 15 residues. Written as DNA, the CDR3 is TGTGCCAGCAGCTTAGTTGGGACACCTAACACTGAAGCTTTCTTT. It codes for CASSLVGTPNTEAFF. Full variable domain (outside the CDR3, taken from reference TRBV11-2 and TRBJ1-1): EAGVAQSPRYKIIEKRQSVAFWCNPISGHATLYWYQQILGQGPKLLIQFQNNGVVDDSQLPKDRFSAERLKGVDSTLKIQPAKLEDSAVYLCASSLVGTPNTEAFFGQGTRLTVV.

This chain uses TRBV29-1 with TRBJ2-3; 7 nucleotides match TRBD1. CDR3 length equals 13 residues. Germline-derived CDR1 and CDR2 are SQVTM and ANQGSEA. V lost 3 bases, J lost 3 bases, and 3 bases stayed unmatched. CDR3 nucleotides: TGCAGCGTTGATTACAGGGGTACAGATACGCAGTATTTT. Translation gives CSVDYRGTDTQYF.

The chain uses TRBV6-4 and TRBJ2-2; 8 bases map to TRBD2. The germline V gene has CDR1 MRHNA and CDR2 SNTAGT. V lost 2 bases, J lost 5 bases, and 13 bases stayed unmatched. The CDR3 is 18 amino acids. CDR3 in amino acids: CASSDPPGGPIETGELFF. The CDR3 coding sequence is TGTGCCAGCAGTGACCCCCCGGGAGGGCCGATCGAGACCGGGGAGCTGTTTTTT.

This chain connects TRBV4-1 to TRBJ2-7; D assignment may be TRBD1 or TRBD2 (7 bases each). The CDR3 length is 17 residues. Germline V lookup: CDR1 MGHRA, CDR2 YSYEKL. Trimming took 3 bases from V and 0 from J, leaving 18 bases between them. As DNA, the CDR3 is TGCGCCAGCAGCCAGGGGGGGATTGACAGGGCCTCCTACGAGCAGTACTTC. It is translated as CASSQGGIDRASYEQYF.

This chain joins TRBV30 and TRBJ2-7; 11 bases match TRBD2. Unmatched junction bases numbered 7, after V lost 5 bases and J lost 1 base. CDR1 is GTSNPN, CDR2 SVGIG, per germline (reference sequence). The CDR3 has 15 amino acids. CDR3 in DNA: TGTGCCTGGTCAAAGGGACTAGCGGCTTCCTACGAGCAGTACTTC. This codes for CAWSKGLAASYEQYF.

In the case of this clone: Additional DNA sequences in this sample encode the identical CDR3. V and J are TRBV5-1 and TRBJ2-3, with 9 bases fitting TRBD2. J lost 5 bases, V lost 0 bases, and 7 bases had no gene match. Germline CDR1 is SGHRS and CDR2 is YFSETQ. This CDR3 region has 16 residues. The CDR3 region is CASSLVVAGAGDTQYF. CDR3 bases: TGCGCCAGCAGCTTGGTTGTAGCGGGAGCGGGAGATACGCAGTATTTT.

The rearrangement links TRBV5-1 to TRBJ1-6; D is uncertain. V was shortened by 0 bases and J by 5 bases, with 9 bases between the two germline ends. Germline lookup yields CDR1 SGHRS and CDR2 YFSETQ. The CDR3 consists of 15 residues. As DNA, the CDR3 is TGCGCCAGCAGCTTGGTACAGCCAAATAATTCACCCCTCCACTTT. Translated, it gives CASSLVQPNNSPLHF.

This CDR3 reads CASSLGLVVDPYGYTF. The CDR3 nucleotides are TGCGCCAGCAGCTTGGGCCTGGTGGTGGACCCCTATGGCTACACCTTC. The rearrangement joins TRBV5-1 to TRBJ1-2; unclear D gene. The CDR3 covers 16 residues. Germline CDR1 SGHRS, CDR2 YFSETQ. V was pared by 0 bases and J by 4 bases, with 16 bases between. The full variable domain, its missing parts supplied by reference TRBV5-1 and TRBJ1-2, is KAGVTQTPRYLIKTRGQQVTLSCSPISGHRSVSWYQQTPGQGLQFLFEYFSETQRNKGNFPGRFSGRQFSNSRSEMNVSTLELGDSALYLCASSLGLVVDPYGYTFGSGTRLTVV.

The chain recombines TRBV5-1 with TRBJ1-6; D not certain. The V gene's germline CDR1 is SGHRS and CDR2 YFSETQ. The CDR3 runs to 12 residues. Trimming took 2 bases from V and 14 from J, leaving 11 bases between them. CDR3 DNA sequence: TGCGCCAGCAGCTTCGACTTGGGAACCCTCCACTTT. It specifies CASSFDLGTLHF.

The J gene is TRBJ1-2, the V gene TRBV4-3, with D possibly TRBD1 on 5 matching bases. V was cut by 4 bases and J by 2 bases, with 14 bases left in between. Germline CDR1 is LGHNA and CDR2 is YSLEER. The CDR3 runs to 15 residues. CDR3 coding DNA: TGCGCCAGCAGCCCACAAGGGACCCAGAACTATGGCTACACCTTC. The encoded protein is CASSPQGTQNYGYTF.

V usage is TRBV10-3 and J usage is TRBJ2-7, with TRBD2 matching 11 bases. Germline V gives CDR1 ENHRY, CDR2 SYGVKD. J lost 3 bases, V lost 6 bases, and 4 bases had no gene match. The CDR3 is 14 residues long. CDR3 bases: TGTGCCATCAGCGCCGGGACTAGCGGCTACGAGCAGTACTTC. Its translation is CAISAGTSGYEQYF.

The rearrangement joins TRBV28 to TRBJ1-2; D not certain. Trimming left V 4 bases short and J 2 bases short, with 8 bases between. There are 13 residues in the CDR3. Germline values: CDR1 MDHEN, CDR2 SYDVKM. The CDR3 is CASSSHNNYGYTF. The CDR3 region has the DNA TGTGCCAGCAGTTCCCACAACAACTATGGCTACACCTTC.